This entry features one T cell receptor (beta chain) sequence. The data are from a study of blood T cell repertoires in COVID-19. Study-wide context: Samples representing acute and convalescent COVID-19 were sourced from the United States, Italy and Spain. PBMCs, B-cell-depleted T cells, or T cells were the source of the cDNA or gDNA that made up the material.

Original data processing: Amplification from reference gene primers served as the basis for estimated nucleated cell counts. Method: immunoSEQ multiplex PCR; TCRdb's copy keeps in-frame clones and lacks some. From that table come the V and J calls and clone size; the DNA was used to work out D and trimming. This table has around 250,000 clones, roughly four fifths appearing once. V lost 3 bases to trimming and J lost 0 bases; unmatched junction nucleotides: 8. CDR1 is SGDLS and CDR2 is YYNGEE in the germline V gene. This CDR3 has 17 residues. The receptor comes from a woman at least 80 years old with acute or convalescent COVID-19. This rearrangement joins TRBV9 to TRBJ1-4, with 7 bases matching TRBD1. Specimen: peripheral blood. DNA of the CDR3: TGTGCCAGCAGCGGCAGGGACAGCCAAACAACTAATGAAAAACTGTTTTTT. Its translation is CASSGRDSQTTNEKLFF.